The entry below gives a single T cell receptor (beta chain) sequence along with its context. No antigen is known for it. The CDR3 contains 16 residues. The germline V gene has CDR1 MRHNA and CDR2 SNTAGT. The trim removed 4 bases at V and 1 base at J, leaving 7 bases unmatched. The data were taken from a study of T cell responses to AZD1222 COVID-19 vaccine. Libraries were prepared by immunoSEQ multiplex PCR; TCRdb keeps only in-frame clonotypes and omits some of them. The sample lists roughly 100,000 clones; roughly 90% were seen once. Study-level points and caveats: Females made up more of the donors, who were largely white British, and clonal diversity may have come out too low. Only a handful of people who got AZD1222 tested seropositive at baseline.

This clonotype was obtained from an adult in good health. The genes are TRBV6-4 and TRBJ2-5; TRBD2 aligns across 9 bases. The source was peripheral blood, collected on day 0 of AZD1222 vaccination. CDR3 region: CASSGEAGGGQETQYF. In DNA form, the CDR3 reads TGTGCCAGCAGTGGGGAAGCGGGGGGCGGCCAAGAGACCCAGTACTTC.